This T cell receptor beta chain was sequenced in a study of naive and memory T cell subsets. The study, taken as a whole, reports: Findings for naive and memory subsets could not be checked against ground truth. Gini index rose across naive, CM, EM and EMRA in CD4 and CD8.

Both TRBC1 and TRBC2 were covered by a beta constant-region primer of two equimolar oligonucleotides. TCRdb re-called the UMI-ligation and nested PCR reads through MiXCR, storing one row per CDR3 protein. The sample lists around 160,000 distinct CDR3 sequences, about a sixth occurring once. The germline CDR1 and CDR2 sequences are LGHNA and YSLEER. Deletions cut 0 bases from V and 1 base from J, with 9 bases between. CDR3 length equals 15 residues. Separate alpha and beta amplification began at the second PCR step. As concerns this clonotype: Its cognate antigen is unknown.

The specimen sequenced was naive CD4+ T cells from blood. The chain carries TRBV4-3 and TRBJ1-1; D gene unclear. The source of this sequence is a human donor in good health. CDR3 region: CASSQDWAGNTEAFF. Here the CDR3 DNA reads TGCGCCAGCAGCCAAGACTGGGCAGGGAACACTGAAGCTTTCTTT.